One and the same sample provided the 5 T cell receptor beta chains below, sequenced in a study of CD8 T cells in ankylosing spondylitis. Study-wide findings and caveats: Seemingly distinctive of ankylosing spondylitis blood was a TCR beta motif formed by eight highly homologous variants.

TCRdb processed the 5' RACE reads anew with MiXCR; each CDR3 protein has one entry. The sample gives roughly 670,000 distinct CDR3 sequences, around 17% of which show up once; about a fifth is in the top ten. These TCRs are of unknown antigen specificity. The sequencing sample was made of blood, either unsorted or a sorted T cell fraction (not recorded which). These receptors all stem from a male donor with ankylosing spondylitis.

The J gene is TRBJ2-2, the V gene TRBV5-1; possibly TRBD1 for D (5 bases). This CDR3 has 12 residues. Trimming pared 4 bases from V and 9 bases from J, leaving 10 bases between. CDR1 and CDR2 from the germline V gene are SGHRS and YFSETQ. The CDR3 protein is CASSPGQRELFF. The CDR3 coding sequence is TGCGCCAGCAGCCCTGGACAAAGGGAGCTGTTTTTT.

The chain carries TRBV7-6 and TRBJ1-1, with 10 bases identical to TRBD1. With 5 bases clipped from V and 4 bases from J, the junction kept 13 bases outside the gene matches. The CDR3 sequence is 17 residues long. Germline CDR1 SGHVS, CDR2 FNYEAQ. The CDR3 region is CASSRNSGTGASTEAFF. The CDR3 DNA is TGTGCCAGCAGCCGAAACTCTGGGACAGGGGCTAGCACTGAAGCTTTCTTT.

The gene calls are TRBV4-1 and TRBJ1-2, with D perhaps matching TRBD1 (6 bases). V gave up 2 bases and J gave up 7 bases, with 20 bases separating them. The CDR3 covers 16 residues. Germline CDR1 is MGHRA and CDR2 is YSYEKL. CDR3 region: CASSQTYTGNWGGYTF. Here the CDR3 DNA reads TGCGCCAGCAGCCAAACTTATACAGGGAACTGGGGTGGCTACACCTTC.

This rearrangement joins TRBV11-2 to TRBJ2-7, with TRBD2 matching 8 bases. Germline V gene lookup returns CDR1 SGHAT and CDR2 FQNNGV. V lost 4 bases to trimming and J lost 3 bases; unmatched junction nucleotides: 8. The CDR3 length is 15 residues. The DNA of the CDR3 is TGTGCCAGCAGCTCGGGCGGGGGGCTCCTCTACGAGCAGTACTTC. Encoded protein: CASSSGGGLLYEQYF.

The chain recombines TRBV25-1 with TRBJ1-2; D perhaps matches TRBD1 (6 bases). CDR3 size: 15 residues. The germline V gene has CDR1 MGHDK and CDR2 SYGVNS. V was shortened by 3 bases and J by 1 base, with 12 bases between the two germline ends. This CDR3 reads CASSDTARGNYGYTF. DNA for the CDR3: TGTGCCAGCAGTGATACCGCCAGGGGTAACTATGGCTACACCTTC.